Sequencing of this T cell receptor beta chain was carried out in a study of T cells in Graves' hyperthyroidism and ophthalmopathy. This clonotype has at least ten counts. V was trimmed by 6 bases and J by 2 bases, leaving 7 bases between them. This CDR3 has 12 amino acids. Per the germline V gene, CDR1 is MNHNS and CDR2 is SASEGT. Regions amplified from RNA transcripts were the TCR beta CDR3 regions. An initial round of RT-PCR targeting the TCR CDR3 relied on the HTBI primer set. MiXCR was run by TCRdb on the multiplex PCR reads, yielding one entry per CDR3 protein. The sample shows 600,000 or so distinct CDR3 sequences, 12% to 15% of them seen only once.

The chain is built from TRBV6-1 and TRBJ1-1, with D hard to call. Input material: blood. The clonotype was recovered from a woman between 18 and 29 years old with Graves' ophthalmopathy. As DNA, the CDR3 is TGTGCCAGCAGCTCGACAAACACTGAAGCTTTCTTT. Translating it yields CASSSTNTEAFF.